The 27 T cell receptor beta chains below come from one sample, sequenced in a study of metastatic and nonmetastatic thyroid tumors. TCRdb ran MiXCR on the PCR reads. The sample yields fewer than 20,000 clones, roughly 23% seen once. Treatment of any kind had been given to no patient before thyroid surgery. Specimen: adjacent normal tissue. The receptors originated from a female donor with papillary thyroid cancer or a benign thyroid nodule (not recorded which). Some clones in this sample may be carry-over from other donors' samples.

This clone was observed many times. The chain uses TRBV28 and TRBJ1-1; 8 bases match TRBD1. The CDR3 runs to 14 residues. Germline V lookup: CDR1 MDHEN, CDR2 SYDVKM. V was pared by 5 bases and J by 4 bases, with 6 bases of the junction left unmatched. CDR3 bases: TGTGCCAGCAGTGAGACAGGGGAGGGCACTGAAGCTTTCTTT. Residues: CASSETGEGTEAFF.

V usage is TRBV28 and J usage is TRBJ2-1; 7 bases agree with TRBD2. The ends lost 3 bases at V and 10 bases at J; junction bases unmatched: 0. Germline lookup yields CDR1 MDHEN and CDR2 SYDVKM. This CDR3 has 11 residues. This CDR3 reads CASSFSGEQFF. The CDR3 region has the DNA TGTGCCAGCAGTTTTAGCGGGGAGCAGTTCTTC.

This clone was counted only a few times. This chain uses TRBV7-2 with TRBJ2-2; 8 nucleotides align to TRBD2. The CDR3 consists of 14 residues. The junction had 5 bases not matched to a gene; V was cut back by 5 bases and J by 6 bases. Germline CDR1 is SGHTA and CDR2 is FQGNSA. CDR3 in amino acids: CASSTLAGSGELFF. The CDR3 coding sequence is TGTGCCAGCAGCACTCTAGCGGGTTCCGGGGAGCTGTTTTTT.

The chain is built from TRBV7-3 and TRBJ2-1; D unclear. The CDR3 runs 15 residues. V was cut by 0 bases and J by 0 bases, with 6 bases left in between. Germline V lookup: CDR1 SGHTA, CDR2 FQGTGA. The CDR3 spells CASSLTADSYNEQFF. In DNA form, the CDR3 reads TGTGCCAGCAGCTTAACGGCTGACTCCTACAATGAGCAGTTCTTC.

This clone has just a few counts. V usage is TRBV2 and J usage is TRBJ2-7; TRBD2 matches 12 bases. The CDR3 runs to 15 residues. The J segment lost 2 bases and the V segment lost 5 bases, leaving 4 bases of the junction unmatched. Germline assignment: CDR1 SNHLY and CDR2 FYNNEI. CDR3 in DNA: TGTGCCAGCAGTAGGAGACTAGCGGGGGCCTACGAGCAGTACTTC. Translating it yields CASSRRLAGAYEQYF. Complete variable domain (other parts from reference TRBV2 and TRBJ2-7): EPEVTQTPSHQVTQMGQEVILRCVPISNHLYFYWYRQILGQKVEFLVSFYNNEISEKSEIFDDQFSVERPDGSNFTLKIRSTKLEDSAMYFCASSRRLAGAYEQYFGPGTRLTVT.

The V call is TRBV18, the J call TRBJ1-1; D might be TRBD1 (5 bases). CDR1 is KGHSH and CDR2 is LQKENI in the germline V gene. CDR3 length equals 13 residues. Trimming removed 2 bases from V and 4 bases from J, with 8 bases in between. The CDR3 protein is CASSPGRGTEAFF. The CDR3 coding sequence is TGTGCCAGCTCACCAGGGAGGGGCACTGAAGCTTTCTTT.

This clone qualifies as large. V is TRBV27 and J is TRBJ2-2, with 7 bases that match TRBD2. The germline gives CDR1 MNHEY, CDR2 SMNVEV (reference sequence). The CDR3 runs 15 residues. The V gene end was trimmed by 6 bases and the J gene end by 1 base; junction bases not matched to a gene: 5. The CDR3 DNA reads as TGTGCCAGCAGGACTAGCTCCTTGAACACCGGGGAGCTGTTTTTT. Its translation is CASRTSSLNTGELFF.

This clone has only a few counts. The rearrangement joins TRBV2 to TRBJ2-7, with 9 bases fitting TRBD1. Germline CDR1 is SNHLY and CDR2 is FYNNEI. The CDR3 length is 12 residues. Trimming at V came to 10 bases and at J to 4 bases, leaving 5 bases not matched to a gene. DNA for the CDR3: TGTGCCACAGGACAGGGGATATACGAGCAGTACTTC. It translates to CATGQGIYEQYF. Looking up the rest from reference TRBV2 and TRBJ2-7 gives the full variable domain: EPEVTQTPSHQVTQMGQEVILRCVPISNHLYFYWYRQILGQKVEFLVSFYNNEISEKSEIFDDQFSVERPDGSNFTLKIRSTKLEDSAMYFCATGQGIYEQYFGPGTRLTVT.

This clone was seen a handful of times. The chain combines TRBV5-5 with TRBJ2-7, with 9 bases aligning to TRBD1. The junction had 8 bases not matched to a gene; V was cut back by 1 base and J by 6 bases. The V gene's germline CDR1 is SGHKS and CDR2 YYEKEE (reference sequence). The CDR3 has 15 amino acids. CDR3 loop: CASSLSDRGTVEQYF. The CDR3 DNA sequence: TGTGCCAGCAGCTTGTCTGACAGGGGGACGGTCGAGCAGTACTTC.

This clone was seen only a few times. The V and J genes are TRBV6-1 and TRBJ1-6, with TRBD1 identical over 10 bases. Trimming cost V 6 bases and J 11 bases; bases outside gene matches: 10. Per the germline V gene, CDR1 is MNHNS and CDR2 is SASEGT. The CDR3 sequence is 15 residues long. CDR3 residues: CASSSGTGARAPLHF. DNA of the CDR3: TGTGCCAGCAGCTCTGGGACAGGGGCCCGGGCACCCCTCCACTTT.

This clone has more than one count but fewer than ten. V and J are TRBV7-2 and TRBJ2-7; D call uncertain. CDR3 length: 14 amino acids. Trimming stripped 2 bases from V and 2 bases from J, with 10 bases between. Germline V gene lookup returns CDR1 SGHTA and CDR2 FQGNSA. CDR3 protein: CASSLLGLTYEQYF. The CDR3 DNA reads TGTGCCAGCAGCTTACTGGGCTTAACCTACGAGCAGTACTTC.

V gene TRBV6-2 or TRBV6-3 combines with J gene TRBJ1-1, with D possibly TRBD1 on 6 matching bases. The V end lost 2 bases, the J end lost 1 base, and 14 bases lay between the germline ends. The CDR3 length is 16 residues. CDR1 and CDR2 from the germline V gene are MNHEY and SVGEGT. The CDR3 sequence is CASSYVGGDKNTEAFF. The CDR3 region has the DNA TGTGCCAGCAGTTACGTCGGTGGGGACAAGAACACTGAAGCTTTCTTT.

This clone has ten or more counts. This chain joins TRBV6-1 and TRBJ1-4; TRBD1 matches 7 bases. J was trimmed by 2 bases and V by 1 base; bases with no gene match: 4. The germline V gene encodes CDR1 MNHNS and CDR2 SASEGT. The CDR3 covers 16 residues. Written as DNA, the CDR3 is TGTGCCAGCAGTGAAGTGGCAGGGGGGACTAATGAAAAACTGTTTTTT. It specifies CASSEVAGGTNEKLFF.

CDR3 loop: CSARGSPLAGGPTDTQYF. The CDR3 region has the DNA TGCAGTGCTAGAGGTAGCCCACTAGCGGGAGGGCCCACAGATACGCAGTATTTT. This chain links TRBV20-1 with TRBJ2-3; 13 bases fit TRBD2. After removal of 1 base from V and 2 bases from J, the junction contained 9 bases not matched to a gene. This CDR3 spans 18 amino acids. Germline CDR1 DFQATT, CDR2 SNEGSKA (reference sequence).

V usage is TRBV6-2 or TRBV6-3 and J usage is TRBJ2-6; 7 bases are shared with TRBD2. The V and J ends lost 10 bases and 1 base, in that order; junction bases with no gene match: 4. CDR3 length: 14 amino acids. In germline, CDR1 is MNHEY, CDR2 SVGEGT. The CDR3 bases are TGTGCCACGGGGAGGGCGTCTGGGGCCAACGTCCTGACTTTC. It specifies CATGRASGANVLTF.

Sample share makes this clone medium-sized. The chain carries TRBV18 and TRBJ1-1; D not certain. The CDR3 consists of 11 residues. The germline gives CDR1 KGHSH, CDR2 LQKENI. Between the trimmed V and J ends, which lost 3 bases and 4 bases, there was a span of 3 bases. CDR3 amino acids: CASSPATEAFF. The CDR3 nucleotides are TGTGCCAGCTCACCGGCCACTGAAGCTTTCTTT.

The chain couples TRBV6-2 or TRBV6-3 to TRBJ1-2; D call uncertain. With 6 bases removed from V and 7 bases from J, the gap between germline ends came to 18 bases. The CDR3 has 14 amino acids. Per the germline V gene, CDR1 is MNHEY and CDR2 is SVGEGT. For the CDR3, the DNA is TGTGCCAGCAGAGGTAATTATGGGTCTTCTGGCTACACCTTC. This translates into CASRGNYGSSGYTF.

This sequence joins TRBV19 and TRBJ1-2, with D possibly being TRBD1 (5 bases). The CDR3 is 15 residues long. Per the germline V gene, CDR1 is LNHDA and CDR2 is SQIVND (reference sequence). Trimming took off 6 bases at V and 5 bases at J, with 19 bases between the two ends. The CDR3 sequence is CASRPTFDGGYGYTF. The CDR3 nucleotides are TGTGCCAGTAGGCCAACTTTTGATGGGGGGTATGGCTACACCTTC.

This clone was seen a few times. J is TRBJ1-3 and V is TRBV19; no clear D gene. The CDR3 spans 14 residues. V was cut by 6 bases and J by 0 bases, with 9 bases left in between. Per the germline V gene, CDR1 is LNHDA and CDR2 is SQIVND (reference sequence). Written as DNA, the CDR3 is TGTGCCAGTAGGAAATACAACTCTGGAAACACCATATATTTT. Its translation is CASRKYNSGNTIYF.

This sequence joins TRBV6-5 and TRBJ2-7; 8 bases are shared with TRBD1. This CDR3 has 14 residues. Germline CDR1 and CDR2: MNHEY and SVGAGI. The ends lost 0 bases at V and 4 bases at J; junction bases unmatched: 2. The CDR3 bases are TGTGCCAGCAGTTACTCTTACAGGGGGTACGAGCAGTACTTC. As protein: CASSYSYRGYEQYF.

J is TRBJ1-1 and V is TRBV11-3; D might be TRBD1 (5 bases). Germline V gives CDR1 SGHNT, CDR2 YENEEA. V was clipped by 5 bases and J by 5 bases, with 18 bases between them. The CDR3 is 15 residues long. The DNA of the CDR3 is TGTGCCAGCAGCCCCCGGGGCGTGTCGAGGACTGAAGCTTTCTTT. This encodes CASSPRGVSRTEAFF. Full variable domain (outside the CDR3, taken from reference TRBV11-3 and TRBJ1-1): EAGVVQSPRYKIIEKKQPVAFWCNPISGHNTLYWYLQNLGQGPELLIRYENEEAVDDSQLPKDRFSAERLKGVDSTLKIQPAELGDSAVYLCASSPRGVSRTEAFFGQGTRLTVV.

CDR3 coding DNA: TGTGCCAGCAGCCCTCACACAGGGCGCCTAGGAAACACCATATATTTT. Protein product: CASSPHTGRLGNTIYF. This chain links TRBV11-3 with TRBJ1-3; TRBD1 might be the D (6 bases). The CDR3 loop spans 16 amino acids. V dropped 5 bases and J dropped 4 bases, with 18 bases sitting between them. Per the germline V gene, CDR1 is SGHNT and CDR2 is YENEEA.

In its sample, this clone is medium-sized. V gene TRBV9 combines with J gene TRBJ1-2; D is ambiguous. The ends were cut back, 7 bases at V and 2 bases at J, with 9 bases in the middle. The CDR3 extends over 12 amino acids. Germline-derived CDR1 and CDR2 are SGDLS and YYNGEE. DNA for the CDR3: TGTGCCAGCTCGACGGACAACTATGGCTACACCTTC. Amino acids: CASSTDNYGYTF.

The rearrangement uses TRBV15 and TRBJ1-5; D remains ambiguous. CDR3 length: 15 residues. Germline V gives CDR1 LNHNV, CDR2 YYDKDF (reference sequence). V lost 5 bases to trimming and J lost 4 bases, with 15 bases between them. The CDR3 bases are TGTGCCACCAGCCTGGCCCGAGGACGGAATCAGCCCCAGCATTTT. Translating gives CATSLARGRNQPQHF.

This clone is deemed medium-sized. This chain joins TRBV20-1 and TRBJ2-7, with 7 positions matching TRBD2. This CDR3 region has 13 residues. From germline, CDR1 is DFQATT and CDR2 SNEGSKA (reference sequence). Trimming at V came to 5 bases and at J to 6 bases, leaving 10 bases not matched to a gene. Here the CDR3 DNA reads TGCAGTGCTGCCCCCAGCGGGAAGGTCGAGCAGTACTTC. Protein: CSAAPSGKVEQYF.

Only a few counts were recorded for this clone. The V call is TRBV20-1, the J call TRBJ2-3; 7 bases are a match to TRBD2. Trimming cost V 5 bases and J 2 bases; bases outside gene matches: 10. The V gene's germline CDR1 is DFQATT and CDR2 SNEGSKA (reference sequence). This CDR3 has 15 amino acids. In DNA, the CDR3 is TGCAGTGCTTCACCGGCGGGAGTTTTCACAGATACGCAGTATTTT. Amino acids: CSASPAGVFTDTQYF.

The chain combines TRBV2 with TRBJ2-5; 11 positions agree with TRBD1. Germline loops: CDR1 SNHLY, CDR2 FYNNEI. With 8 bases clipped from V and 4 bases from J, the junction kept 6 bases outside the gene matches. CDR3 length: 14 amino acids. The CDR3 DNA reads TGTGCCAGCGGAGGACAGGGGGCTGGAGAGACCCAGTACTTC. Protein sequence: CASGGQGAGETQYF.